This note documents a single T cell receptor (beta chain) sequence. No antigen is known for it. These data belong to a study of monozygotic twins with cystic fibrosis. For the study at large: With about 15 PCR cycles, barcoded libraries came from around 3 micrograms of fragmented DNA. The study's findings and limits: Median Simpson clonality of 0.0095 suggested naive T cells predominated. Nucleotide-identical clonotype sharing was significantly higher within monozygotic CF twin pairs than between unrelated CF individuals.

Germline CDR1 is SGHNT and CDR2 is YYREEE (reference sequence). There are 15 residues in the CDR3. V lost 2 bases and J 0 bases, leaving 10 bases between the germline ends. Profiling relied on immunoSEQ multiplex PCR, and the TCRdb table lists in-frame clones only, not all of them. This sample has tens of thousands of clones, with approximately 72% found just once. The material sequenced was blood. The chain employs TRBV5-4 and TRBJ2-3; D uncertain. This sequence was found in a girl under 18 with cystic fibrosis. CDR3 DNA sequence: TGTGCCAGCAGCTTTAAGGAAGCTAGCACAGATACGCAGTATTTT. Encoded protein: CASSFKEASTDTQYF.